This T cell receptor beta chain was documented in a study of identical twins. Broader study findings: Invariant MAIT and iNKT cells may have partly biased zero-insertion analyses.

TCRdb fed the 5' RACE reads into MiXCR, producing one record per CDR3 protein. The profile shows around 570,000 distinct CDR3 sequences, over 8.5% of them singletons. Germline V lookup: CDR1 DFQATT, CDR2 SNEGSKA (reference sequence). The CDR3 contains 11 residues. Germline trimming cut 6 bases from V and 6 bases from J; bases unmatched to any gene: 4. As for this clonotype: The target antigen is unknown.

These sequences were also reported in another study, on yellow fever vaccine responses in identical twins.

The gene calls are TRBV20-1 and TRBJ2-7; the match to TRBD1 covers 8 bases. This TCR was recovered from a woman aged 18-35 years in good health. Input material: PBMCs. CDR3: CSARTGIEQYF. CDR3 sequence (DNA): TGCAGTGCAAGGACAGGGATCGAGCAGTACTTC.